This T cell receptor beta chain was recovered during a study of T-cell reconstitution after alpha-beta-depleted transplantation in children. Preparation of the TCRbeta library involved a method that used unique molecular identifiers. In TCRdb, the PCR reads were re-called with MiXCR into one record per CDR3 protein. The sample has some 290,000 distinct CDR3 sequences, more than 8% seen once; the top ten hold over 9.5%. The table lists this clonotype with many counts. This CDR3 has 15 residues. Trimming stripped 6 bases from V and 3 bases from J, with 17 bases between. Per the germline V gene, CDR1 is ENHRY and CDR2 is SYGVKD.

The chain has TRBV10-3 and TRBJ1-2, with D maybe TRBD1 (5 bases). This specimen was PBMCs from the stem cell graft donor, taken from the stem cell graft. The receptor was isolated from a human donor who donated a stem cell graft to a child with SCID. Here the CDR3 DNA reads TGTGCCATCAGACCATCCGGGACGCTGGACTATGGCTACACCTTC. This sequence encodes CAIRPSGTLDYGYTF.